The following is a T cell receptor beta chain sequence with its context. Its target is not known. This entry comes from a study of beta chain features in type 1 diabetes. The whole isolated RNA underwent reverse transcription, so sequencing captured expressed TCRB transcripts. The repertoire was sequenced with immunoSEQ multiplex PCR; TCRdb's copy has only in-frame clones and lacks some. The table lists roughly 14,000 clones, about two thirds of them singletons. The study, taken as a whole, reports: Individuals with type 1 diabetes displayed fewer insertions and more deletions at VDJ junctions. In all four CD4+ subsets, TCRB CDR3 length was significantly, moderately reduced in type 1 diabetes.

This receptor was taken from a woman between 18 and 29 years old with type 1 diabetes. The sample taken for sequencing was stem cell memory CD4+ T cells from blood.

The CDR3 region has the DNA TGTGCCAGCAGCCTACAACAGGGGTCGTACTCCTACAATGAGCAGTTCTTC. Protein sequence: CASSLQQGSYSYNEQFF. The chain carries TRBV11-2 and TRBJ2-1, with 7 bases that match TRBD1. Germline CDR1 is SGHAT and CDR2 is FQNNGV. V trimming: 5 bases; J trimming: 0 bases; junction bases outside the gene matches: 10. The CDR3 length is 17 residues.